This T cell receptor (beta chain) was obtained from a study of cytomegalovirus exposure and HLA in healthy donors. The CDR3 contains 15 residues. Germline CDR1 SGHDN, CDR2 FVKESK. Trimming removed 3 bases from V and 1 base from J; junction bases left unmatched: 5. A multiplex PCR was run with 60 Vbeta primers and 13 Jbeta primers. Produced via immunoSEQ multiplex PCR; TCRdb's table is partial and in-frame only. Altogether some 180,000 clones are present, roughly 85% being singletons, with the ten largest covering about 2.5%. The rearrangement joins TRBV14 to TRBJ2-7, with 8 bases aligning to TRBD1. Specimen: PBMCs. The TCR sequence derives from a woman between 45 and 65 years old in good health and CMV-seronegative. The CDR3: CASSHDRGGSYEQYF. In DNA form, the CDR3 reads TGTGCCAGCAGCCACGACAGGGGAGGATCCTACGAGCAGTACTTC.